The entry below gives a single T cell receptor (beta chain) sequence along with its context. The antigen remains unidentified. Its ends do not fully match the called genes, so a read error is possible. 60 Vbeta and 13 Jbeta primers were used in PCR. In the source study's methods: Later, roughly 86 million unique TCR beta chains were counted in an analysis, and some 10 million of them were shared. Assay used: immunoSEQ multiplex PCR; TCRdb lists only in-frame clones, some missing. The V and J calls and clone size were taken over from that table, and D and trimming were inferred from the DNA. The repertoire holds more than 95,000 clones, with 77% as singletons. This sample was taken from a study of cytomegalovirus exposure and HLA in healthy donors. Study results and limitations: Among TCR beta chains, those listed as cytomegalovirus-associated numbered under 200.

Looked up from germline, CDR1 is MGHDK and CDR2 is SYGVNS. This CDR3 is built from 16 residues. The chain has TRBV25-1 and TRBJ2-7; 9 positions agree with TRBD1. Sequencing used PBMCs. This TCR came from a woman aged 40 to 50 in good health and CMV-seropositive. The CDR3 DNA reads TGTGCCAGCAGTCCCATCGGACAGGGGTCCTCCCACGAGCAGTACTTC. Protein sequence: CASSPIGQGSSHEQYF.